The 20 T cell receptor beta chains below come from one sample, sequenced in a study of early T cells in non-severe SARS-CoV-2 infection. TCRdb re-analysed the 5' RACE reads in MiXCR, keeping a single row per CDR3 protein. Counted here are tens of thousands of distinct CDR3 sequences, 5% to 6% occurring once; the ten biggest clones make up roughly 29%. The sample comprised whole blood. The receptor source for this set is an adult who was a healthcare worker with PCR-confirmed SARS-CoV-2 infection or an uninfected control (not recorded which).

This clonotype was detected many times. This chain joins TRBV7-9 and TRBJ2-7; D is ambiguous. The CDR3 is made up of 15 amino acids. Germline assignment: CDR1 SEHNR and CDR2 FQNEAQ (reference sequence). Between the trimmed V and J ends, which lost 2 bases and 5 bases, there was a span of 16 bases. The CDR3 loop is CASSLLSSSVDEQYF. The CDR3 bases are TGTGCCAGCAGCTTATTATCTAGTTCCGTGGACGAGCAGTACTTC.

About this clonotype: An end of the junction does not agree with germline; a read error may underlie this. The chain uses TRBV2 and TRBJ2-1, with TRBD2 matching 7 bases. The germline V gene has CDR1 SNHLY and CDR2 FYNNEI. The CDR3 is 14 amino acids. The CDR3 is CASRGGSSFNEQFF. The CDR3 DNA is TGTGCCAGCAGGGGGGGGTCTTCCTTCAATGAGCAGTTCTTC.

This clonotype has a handful of counts. The chain couples TRBV7-3 to TRBJ2-3; D tentatively reads TRBD1 or TRBD2 (6 bases each). Germline V CDR1 and CDR2: SGHTA, FQGTGA. The CDR3 is made up of 15 amino acids. The V gene lost 2 bases and the J gene lost 5 bases, with 14 bases spanning the gap. The chain's CDR3 is CASSLGWRGKDTQYF. In DNA, the CDR3 is TGTGCCAGCAGCTTAGGTTGGAGGGGGAAAGATACGCAGTATTTT.

The table lists this clonotype with a few counts. The chain couples TRBV5-5 to TRBJ1-6; the match to TRBD1 covers 7 bases. Germline values: CDR1 SGHKS, CDR2 YYEKEE (reference sequence). CDR3 size: 16 residues. The V and J ends lost 2 bases and 12 bases, in that order; junction bases with no gene match: 14. As DNA, the CDR3 is TGTGCCAGCAGCTTAAAGGGGGCCGGCCGTAATCAACCCCTCCACTTT. It specifies CASSLKGAGRNQPLHF.

This clonotype was picked up many times. The J gene is TRBJ2-7, the V gene TRBV4-2, with 9 bases identical to TRBD2. Germline-derived CDR1 and CDR2 are LGHNA and YNFKEQ. This CDR3 contains 15 residues. V shed 4 bases and J 6 bases; nucleotides not matched to a gene: 10. The CDR3 here is CASSPVRAGGREQYF. The CDR3 DNA reads as TGTGCCAGCAGCCCCGTCCGGGCGGGGGGGCGCGAGCAGTACTTC.

This clonotype was counted ten times or more. The V and J genes are TRBV12-3 or TRBV12-4 and TRBJ2-3, with 7 nucleotides matching TRBD1. The ends lost 2 bases at V and 5 bases at J; junction bases unmatched: 4. The CDR3 loop spans 14 amino acids. The chain's CDR3 is CASSLIQGKDTQYF. CDR3 DNA sequence: TGTGCCAGCAGTTTAATACAGGGGAAAGATACGCAGTATTTT.

This chain connects TRBV7-9 to TRBJ2-3; 12 bases are shared with TRBD2. CDR3 length: 16 residues. CDR1 SEHNR and CDR2 FQNEAQ come from the germline V gene (reference sequence). The V and J ends lost 5 bases and 2 bases, in that order; junction bases with no gene match: 5. CDR3 loop: CASSLGTSGLTDTQYF. The CDR3 coding sequence is TGTGCCAGCAGCCTCGGGACTAGCGGGCTCACAGATACGCAGTATTTT.

In regard to this clonotype: The junction and the germline gene differ at one end; a read error may be behind it. The rearrangement links TRBV11-2 to TRBJ1-5; a possible D gene is TRBD1 (6 bases). The germline CDR1 and CDR2 sequences are SGHAT and FQNNGV. The CDR3 totals 13 residues. The CDR3 spells CVSSLGGDQPQHF. CDR3 bases: TGTGTCAGCAGCTTGGGGGGCGACCAGCCCCAGCATTTT. Supplemented by reference TRBV11-2 and TRBJ1-5, the full variable domain reads EAGVAQSPRYKIIEKRQSVAFWCNPISGHATLYWYQQILGQGPKLLIQFQNNGVVDDSQLPKDRFSAERLKGVDSTLKIQPAKLEDSAVYLCVSSLGGDQPQHFGDGTRLSIL.

This clonotype showed up many times. The J gene is TRBJ1-5, the V gene TRBV20-1; 7 bases are a match to TRBD1. Germline CDR1 reads DFQATT; CDR2 reads SNEGSKA (reference sequence). V shed 1 base and J 4 bases; nucleotides not matched to a gene: 1. The CDR3 is made up of 13 amino acids. The CDR3: CSARGDSNQPQHF. CDR3 bases: TGCAGTGCTAGAGGGGACAGTAATCAGCCCCAGCATTTT.

Many counts were recorded for this clonotype. The chain joins TRBV12-3 or TRBV12-4 to TRBJ2-1, with TRBD2 matching over 9 bases. The CDR3 totals 15 residues. With V trimmed by 6 bases and J by 7 bases, 10 bases remained unmatched. Here the CDR3 reads CASSALAGLKNEQFF. Here the CDR3 DNA reads TGTGCCAGCAGCGCACTAGCGGGCCTAAAGAATGAGCAGTTCTTC.

This clonotype was counted ten times or more. V gene TRBV11-2 combines with J gene TRBJ2-3; 7 bases map to TRBD1. CDR1 and CDR2 (germline): SGHAT, FQNNGV. This CDR3 is 15 amino acids long. V trimming: 3 bases; J trimming: 3 bases; junction bases outside the gene matches: 6. As DNA, the CDR3 is TGTGCCAGCAGCTTCGGGACAGTTAAAACAGATACGCAGTATTTT. It encodes CASSFGTVKTDTQYF.

This clonotype has ten or more counts. V usage is TRBV5-5 and J usage is TRBJ2-1, with 10 bases fitting TRBD2. The CDR3 has 13 residues. In germline, CDR1 is SGHKS, CDR2 YYEKEE (reference sequence). After removal of 4 bases from V and 9 bases from J, the junction contained 4 bases not matched to a gene. The CDR3 DNA is TGTGCCAGCAGCGGGTTAGCGGGGGGTGAGCAGTTCTTC. Amino acids: CASSGLAGGEQFF. Using reference TRBV5-5 and TRBJ2-1 for the parts outside the CDR3, the full variable domain is DAGVTQSPTHLIKTRGQQVTLRCSPISGHKSVSWYQQVLGQGPQFIFQYYEKEERGRGNFPDRFSARQFPNYSSELNVNALLLGDSALYLCASSGLAGGEQFFGPGTRLTVL.

This clonotype was picked up many times. Here the CDR3 reads CSARDQGQSNEKLFF. The DNA of the CDR3 is TGCAGTGCTAGAGATCAAGGGCAGTCCAATGAAAAACTGTTTTTT. The V gene is TRBV20-1, the J gene TRBJ1-4, with D hard to call. Germline V gene lookup returns CDR1 DFQATT and CDR2 SNEGSKA (reference sequence). V lost 0 bases and J lost 5, with 13 bases in between. The CDR3 is made up of 15 amino acids.

This clonotype was detected ten times or more. The chain links TRBV7-8 to TRBJ2-7; 7 bases fit TRBD1. CDR1 and CDR2 (germline): SGHVS, FQNEAQ. This CDR3 has 16 amino acids. The ends lost 0 bases at V and 4 bases at J; junction bases unmatched: 9. The CDR3 DNA reads as TGTGCCAGCAGCTTAGCGCCAGGGGGATTCCAGTACGAGCAGTACTTC. It codes for CASSLAPGGFQYEQYF.

This clonotype was counted many times. The chain has TRBV11-2 and TRBJ2-1; D not resolved. The CDR3 runs 14 residues. Trimming pared 1 base from V and 6 bases from J, leaving 10 bases between. CDR1 and CDR2 (germline): SGHAT, FQNNGV. The CDR3 protein is CASSLASLLNEQFF. The DNA for the CDR3 is TGTGCCAGCAGCTTAGCTTCCCTCCTCAATGAGCAGTTCTTC.

This clonotype turned up a few times. V is TRBV11-2 and J is TRBJ2-1; 10 bases match TRBD2. The CDR3 runs to 16 residues. The ends lost 4 bases at V and 7 bases at J; junction bases unmatched: 10. Germline-derived CDR1 and CDR2 are SGHAT and FQNNGV. The CDR3 protein is CASSSGELAGRNEQFF. In nucleotides, the CDR3 is TGTGCCAGCAGCTCCGGGGAACTAGCGGGGAGGAATGAGCAGTTCTTC. The full variable domain, its missing parts supplied by reference TRBV11-2 and TRBJ2-1, is EAGVAQSPRYKIIEKRQSVAFWCNPISGHATLYWYQQILGQGPKLLIQFQNNGVVDDSQLPKDRFSAERLKGVDSTLKIQPAKLEDSAVYLCASSSGELAGRNEQFFGPGTRLTVL.

This clonotype occurred many times. This CDR3 reads CASSFGGDRYNSPLHF. The CDR3, as DNA: TGCGCCAGCAGCTTCGGCGGGGACAGGTATAATTCACCCCTCCACTTT. The chain recombines TRBV5-1 with TRBJ1-6; 8 nucleotides agree with TRBD1. The CDR3 has 16 amino acids. Trimming at V came to 2 bases and at J to 4 bases, leaving 5 bases not matched to a gene. Germline V gene lookup returns CDR1 SGHRS and CDR2 YFSETQ.

This clonotype was seen many times. The chain links TRBV20-1 to TRBJ2-3; 8 nucleotides match TRBD1. Looked up from germline, CDR1 is DFQATT and CDR2 is SNEGSKA (reference sequence). CDR3 length: 14 amino acids. The CDR3 nucleotides read TGCTCCATAATAGCCGACAGGGGATCAGATACGCAGTATTTT. Its protein is CSIIADRGSDTQYF.

This clonotype was seen a handful of times. The J gene is TRBJ2-7, the V gene TRBV6-2 or TRBV6-3; D perhaps matches TRBD1 (5 bases). The CDR3 has 17 residues. The V and J ends lost 0 bases and 1 base respectively, with 16 bases between them. The germline gives CDR1 MNHEY, CDR2 SVGEGT. In DNA, the CDR3 is TGTGCCAGCAGTTACTCGATCCTTTTACCAGGGTCCTACGAGCAGTACTTC. Its protein product is CASSYSILLPGSYEQYF.

This clonotype came up many times. The V call is TRBV29-1, the J call TRBJ2-1, with a weak D call TRBD1 (7 bases). This CDR3 is 15 amino acids long. Trimming cost V 6 bases and J 5 bases, with 20 bases left between them. In germline, CDR1 is SQVTM, CDR2 ANQGSEA. CDR3 nucleotide sequence: TGCAGCGTCACAGGGGCTAGCGCGCTTAACAATGAGCAGTTCTTC. Amino acids: CSVTGASALNNEQFF.